This TCR beta chain was observed in a study of sequential checkpoint blockade in melanoma. The data were produced by immunoSEQ multiplex PCR, yet TCRdb's version contains in-frame clones alone and is incomplete. The sample holds thousands of clones; about 30% are singletons and the top ten take roughly 10%. The germline gives CDR1 SQVTM, CDR2 ANQGSEA. V lost 4 bases, J lost 7 bases, and 13 bases lay in between. The CDR3 totals 12 residues. Documented treatment: randomized to nivolumab then ipilimumab (arm A) or the reverse (arm B). This TCR was recovered from a human donor with melanoma. The rearrangement uses TRBV29-1 and TRBJ1-1; tentatively, D is TRBD1 (5 bases). Specimen: tumor tissue (inferred from file names), collected from a patient given nivolumab and ipilimumab in sequence. The CDR3 sequence: CSVAGARGEAFF. In nucleotides, the CDR3 is TGCAGCGTTGCCGGGGCCCGGGGTGAAGCTTTCTTT.